This TCR beta chain comes out of a study of T cells in localized non-small cell lung cancer. Study conclusions and caveats: Uninvolved nearby lung showed the greatest T cell clonality, exceeding that found in tumor. Overall survival was longer when the density of T cells in the blood was higher. Paired adjacent lung recovered a median roughly 50 of the top 100 tumor clones. It remains possible that heterogeneity exists, since only one tumor region was sequenced.

The protocol was immunoSEQ multiplex PCR, while the TCRdb copy is restricted to in-frame clones and leaves out a portion. The profile covers about 53,000 clones, with approximately 80% appearing a single time and about 18% taken by the ten largest. Concerning this clone: Its antigen remains unidentified.

Germline-derived CDR1 and CDR2 are SQVTM and ANQGSEA. V shed 2 bases and J shed 0 bases, with 8 bases lying between them. The length of the CDR3 is 14 residues. This material consisted of peripheral blood mononuclear cells, taken before any cancer treatment. This TCR came from a man between 40 and 70 years old with stage III lung adenocarcinoma. The chain employs TRBV29-1 and TRBJ1-3; D remains unclear. The CDR3 reads CSVEYTGSGNTIYF. The CDR3, as DNA: TGCAGCGTTGAATACACGGGCTCTGGAAACACCATATATTTT.